These T cell receptor beta chains were read from a single sample in a study of T cell repertoires in cytomegalovirus infection. MiXCR, run by TCRdb on the reads, gives a single entry per CDR3 protein. The table lists a few hundred thousand distinct CDR3 sequences, more than 30% of them singletons. Antigens for these TCRs are unknown. The starting material was cultured PBMCs, obtained from culture after CMV antigen stimulation. All receptors come from a human donor in good health (CMV status not recorded). Some clones in this sample may be carry-over from other donors' samples. CDR3s include the opening cysteine and the closing phenylalanine or tryptophan. D genes are given only for firm matches. The size field is filled for only some rows; it gives once, few, many or a size class.

size,J,D,V,CDR3,DNA
few,TRBJ2-1,TRBD2,TRBV6-1,CASSYQQAGNEQFF,TGTGCCAGCAGTTATCAGCAAGCGGGGAATGAGCAGTTCTTC
few,TRBJ1-3,-,TRBV12-3/TRBV12-4,CASRMSSGNTIYF,TGTGCCAGCAGAATGAGCTCTGGAAACACCATATATTTT
few,TRBJ2-1,-,TRBV5-4,CASSLGRQSDEQFF,TGTGCCAGCAGCTTGGGACGACAGAGCGATGAGCAGTTCTTC
once,TRBJ2-5,-,TRBV5-6,CASSLAGLRETQYF,TGTGCCAGCAGCTTGGCCGGCCTTCGGGAGACCCAGTACTTC
-,TRBJ2-3,-,TRBV29-1,CSGGRGDGTDTQYF,TGCAGCGGAGGTAGGGGGGATGGCACAGATACGCAGTATTTT
-,TRBJ2-7,TRBD2,TRBV28,CASSLAASGPSYEQYF,TGTGCCAGCAGTTTGGCAGCTAGCGGGCCATCCTACGAGCAGTACTTC
-,TRBJ2-7,TRBD2,TRBV28,CASSLLAGVEKYF,TGTGCCAGCAGTCTACTAGCGGGAGTAGAAAAGTACTTC
few,TRBJ2-2,TRBD1,TRBV11-3,CASSSDRGTGELFF,TGTGCCAGCAGCTCGGACAGGGGGACCGGGGAGCTGTTTTTT
-,TRBJ1-1,TRBD1,TRBV6-6,CASSYRGTGGGAEAFF,TGTGCCAGCAGTTACCGCGGGACAGGGGGAGGGGCTGAAGCTTTCTTT
-,TRBJ2-7,TRBD2,TRBV20-1,CSASPPGLADEQYF,TGCAGTGCTAGCCCTCCGGGACTAGCAGACGAGCAGTACTTC
-,TRBJ1-5,-,TRBV24-1,CATSDSDINQPQHF,TGTGCCACCAGTGATTCGGACATAAATCAGCCCCAGCATTTT
few,TRBJ1-2,-,TRBV28,CASSNQGPSSYGYTF,TGTGCCAGCAGTAACCAGGGTCCCTCCAGCTATGGCTACACCTTC
-,TRBJ2-2,-,TRBV29-1,CSVEDRKGKAGELFF,TGCAGCGTTGAAGATCGTAAAGGGAAGGCCGGGGAGCTGTTTTTT
many,TRBJ2-7,TRBD2,TRBV7-2,CASSLAGNTYEQYF,TGTGCCAGCAGCCTAGCGGGAAACACCTACGAGCAGTACTTC
few,TRBJ2-1,-,TRBV6-2/TRBV6-3,CASSSPGRTGNEQFF,TGTGCCAGCAGTTCCCCGGGTCGGACGGGAAATGAGCAGTTCTTC
-,TRBJ2-7,TRBD1,TRBV19,CASSIDQGATYEQYF,TGTGCCAGTAGTATAGACCAGGGGGCTACCTACGAGCAGTACTTC
-,TRBJ2-1,-,TRBV20-1,CSASPRAGGPNNEQFF,TGCAGTGCTAGTCCCCGGGCCGGCGGGCCAAACAATGAGCAGTTCTTC
-,TRBJ2-5,-,TRBV19,CASGPTGTQYF,TGTGCCAGTGGTCCCACTGGGACCCAGTACTTC
-,TRBJ2-7,-,TRBV6-6,CASNDAGTLYEQYF,TGTGCCAGCAACGATGCCGGGACTCTCTACGAGCAGTACTTC
few,TRBJ2-3,TRBD1,TRBV6-5,CASSHGTGRTDTQYF,TGTGCCAGCAGTCATGGGACAGGACGCACAGATACGCAGTATTTT
-,TRBJ2-7,-,TRBV20-1,CSARDRESYTEQYF,TGCAGTGCTAGGGACCGGGAGTCCTATACCGAGCAGTACTTC
-,TRBJ1-6,-,TRBV11-3,CASTWTDGYSPLHF,TGTGCCAGCACCTGGACAGACGGATATTCACCCCTCCACTTT